This TCR beta chain was captured in a study of T-cell memory formation after mild COVID-19. It was 5'RACE with constant-segment primers that produced the TCR alpha and TCR beta cDNA libraries, which carried sample barcodes and UMIs. A single record per CDR3 protein comes from TCRdb applying MiXCR to the 5' RACE reads. The sample shows 350,000 to 500,000 distinct CDR3 sequences, around a quarter of them seen only once. The specimen sequenced was PBMCs or a T cell subset sorted from them (not recorded which). The TCR was taken from an adult woman who had mild COVID-19 (a few samples of this study predate the infection). Cell type and time point are not known.

CDR3 region: CASSFPFQGKLTSETDTQYF. In DNA form, the CDR3 reads TGTGCCAGTAGTTTCCCTTTTCAGGGGAAGCTGACTAGCGAAACAGATACGCAGTATTTT. The chain recombines TRBV19 with TRBJ2-3; 8 bases match TRBD2. The CDR3 extends over 20 amino acids. After removal of 5 bases from V and 3 bases from J, the junction contained 22 bases not matched to a gene. The germline V gene encodes CDR1 LNHDA and CDR2 SQIVND (reference sequence).